A single T cell receptor beta chain is shown here with its context. Its antigen is still unknown. The sample is drawn from a study of blood T cells in healthy people across ages. Regarding the study as a whole: Per-million-T-cell TCR beta diversity fell roughly linearly with age.

V lost 5 bases and J lost 8; bases outside the gene matches: 15. There are 17 residues in the CDR3. Each sample gave at least 6.5 million isolated PBMCs. The second PCR ran about 6 to 11 cycles with a sample-barcoded 5' primer and J-beta primers. Via MiXCR, TCRdb re-called the 5' RACE reads, giving one row per CDR3 protein. The sample consists of 1.5 million to 2 million distinct CDR3 sequences, 25% to 30% of them appearing once. The specimen sequenced was blood. The receptor's source is a woman in her twenties or thirties in good health. The chain has TRBV12-3 or TRBV12-4 and TRBJ2-1, with 10 bases matching TRBD2. CDR3: CASSQSGLAGVMDEQFF. CDR3 bases: TGTGCCAGCAGTCAGAGTGGCCTAGCGGGAGTAATGGATGAGCAGTTCTTC.